Presented here are 32 T cell receptor beta chains from one specimen sequenced in a study of PD-L1 blockade in urothelial cancer. Assay: immunoSEQ multiplex PCR; the TCRdb copy retains only in-frame clones and omits some. The sample lists fewer than 35,000 clones, roughly 80% seen once, with around 2% in the top ten. The sequencing used PBMCs, collected around atezolizumab (anti-PD-L1) treatment. The receptors shown here come from a man between 45 and 60 years old with urothelial cancer.

The V call is TRBV18, the J call TRBJ1-5; 9 bases line up with TRBD1. The CDR3 spans 15 residues. Germline V gene data show CDR1 as KGHSH and CDR2 as LQKENI. V was pared by 5 bases and J by 3 bases, with 5 bases of the junction left unmatched. CDR3 sequence (DNA): TGTGCCAGCTCAAGAACAGGGGGCCCCAATCAGCCCCAGCATTTT. Protein sequence: CASSRTGGPNQPQHF.

This clone was seen a few times. The V and J genes are TRBV5-8 and TRBJ1-6; the match to TRBD1 covers 9 bases. CDR1 and CDR2 from the germline V gene are SGHTS and YDEGEE. CDR3 size: 14 residues. Trimming took 4 bases from V and 9 from J; bases not matched to a gene: 5. CDR3 in DNA: TGTGCCAGCAGCATTGGGACAGGGACTTCACCCCTCCACTTT. Protein sequence: CASSIGTGTSPLHF. The whole variable domain, filled in from reference TRBV5-8 and TRBJ1-6, reads EAGVTQSPTHLIKTRGQQATLRCSPISGHTSVYWYQQALGLGLQFLLWYDEGEERNRGNFPPRFSGRQFPNYSSELNVNALELEDSALYLCASSIGTGTSPLHFGNGTRLTVT.

The chain is built from TRBV18 and TRBJ1-3, with a possible D match to TRBD1 (5 bases). V was cut by 2 bases and J by 1 base, with 12 bases left in between. The CDR3 loop spans 16 amino acids. From germline, CDR1 is KGHSH and CDR2 LQKENI. The CDR3 protein is CASSPGQGPSGNTIYF. DNA for the CDR3: TGTGCCAGCTCACCAGGGCAGGGCCCTTCTGGAAACACCATATATTTT. Based on the CDR3 plus reference TRBV18 and TRBJ1-3, the full variable domain is NAGVMQNPRHLVRRRGQEARLRCSPMKGHSHVYWYRQLPEEGLKFMVYLQKENIIDESGMPKERFSAEFPKEGPSILRIQQVVRGDSAAYFCASSPGQGPSGNTIYFGEGSWLTVV.

The chain is built from TRBV6-6 and TRBJ2-7, with TRBD2 matching 8 bases. The length of the CDR3 is 15 residues. The V segment lost 4 bases and the J segment 0 bases; nucleotides outside the gene matches: 5. The germline V gene has CDR1 MNHNY and CDR2 SVGAGI (reference sequence). The CDR3 sequence: CASSFSGMSSYEQYF. The CDR3 region has the DNA TGTGCCAGCAGTTTTAGCGGGATGAGCTCCTACGAGCAGTACTTC.

The chain links TRBV2 to TRBJ2-1; D uncertain. This CDR3 is built from 11 residues. CDR1 and CDR2 (germline): SNHLY, FYNNEI. V was shortened by 7 bases and J by 5 bases, with 6 bases between the two germline ends. The CDR3 here is CASTYNNEQFF. CDR3 coding DNA: TGTGCCAGCACCTATAACAATGAGCAGTTCTTC.

CDR3 bases: TGTGCCTGGATGGGCAGGGGGAACCAAGAGACCCAGTACTTC. The encoded protein is CAWMGRGNQETQYF. The chain carries TRBV30 and TRBJ2-5, with TRBD1 matching over 7 bases. The V gene end was trimmed by 4 bases and the J gene end by 0 bases; junction bases not matched to a gene: 5. Germline V lookup: CDR1 GTSNPN, CDR2 SVGIG (reference sequence). This CDR3 has 14 residues.

This chain uses TRBV6-1 with TRBJ2-4; TRBD2 is a possible D gene (5 bases). Between the trimmed V and J ends, which lost 4 bases and 9 bases, there was a span of 25 bases. The CDR3 runs to 17 residues. Germline V gene sequence: CDR1 MNHNS, CDR2 SASEGT. CDR3 residues: CASSARQPGGLGAIQYF. Written as DNA, the CDR3 is TGTGCCAGCAGTGCACGCCAGCCAGGCGGGCTAGGAGCCATTCAGTACTTC.

The chain employs TRBV6-5 and TRBJ1-2, with TRBD1 matching 7 bases. After removal of 6 bases from V and 2 bases from J, the junction contained 3 bases not matched to a gene. Germline V gene data show CDR1 as MNHEY and CDR2 as SVGAGI. The CDR3 is made up of 13 amino acids. The CDR3 loop is CASSWTGNYGYTF. CDR3 nucleotides: TGTGCCAGCAGCTGGACAGGAAACTATGGCTACACCTTC.

The chain employs TRBV11-2 and TRBJ2-5; D may be TRBD1 (5 bases). This CDR3 contains 14 residues. V was pared by 1 base and J by 6 bases, with 12 bases between. Germline values: CDR1 SGHAT, CDR2 FQNNGV. In DNA, the CDR3 is TGTGCCAGCAGCTTAGTAAGCAGGGAACAGACCCAGTACTTC. It encodes CASSLVSREQTQYF.

This clone was observed a few times. The chain employs TRBV6-8 and TRBJ1-1; 7 nucleotides agree with TRBD1. Germline loops: CDR1 MNHGY, CDR2 SAAAGT. V lost 9 bases to trimming and J lost 3 bases; unmatched junction nucleotides: 10. The CDR3 extends over 14 amino acids. This CDR3 is CARIQGIGDTEAFF. In nucleotides, the CDR3 is TGTGCCAGGATACAGGGGATTGGTGACACTGAAGCTTTCTTT.

This chain joins TRBV7-3 and TRBJ2-6; 7 bases line up with TRBD2. There are 18 residues in the CDR3. With V trimmed by 5 bases and J by 4 bases, 14 bases remained unmatched. CDR1 SGHTA and CDR2 FQGTGA come from the germline V gene. The CDR3 here is CASSPRLAGEGGANVLTF. DNA for the CDR3: TGTGCCAGCAGCCCCCGCCTGGCGGGAGAAGGAGGGGCCAACGTCCTGACTTTC.

This clone appeared a few times. The chain employs TRBV7-2 and TRBJ1-6; D may be TRBD1 (5 bases). This CDR3 is built from 15 residues. Germline V gene data show CDR1 as SGHTA and CDR2 as FQGNSA. Trimming pared 1 base from V and 7 bases from J, leaving 11 bases between. CDR3: CASSLGGTVNSPLHF. CDR3 sequence (DNA): TGTGCCAGCAGCTTAGGGGGCACAGTGAATTCACCCCTCCACTTT.

This clone was seen a few times. The chain combines TRBV19 with TRBJ1-1; D unresolved. Germline V gene sequence: CDR1 LNHDA, CDR2 SQIVND (reference sequence). The ends were cut back, 10 bases at V and 6 bases at J, with 12 bases in the middle. The CDR3 loop spans 11 amino acids. CDR3 region: CAIKNRAEAFF. Here the CDR3 DNA reads TGTGCCATCAAGAATCGGGCTGAAGCTTTCTTT.

The chain links TRBV19 to TRBJ2-3, with 8 bases identical to TRBD2. The CDR3 covers 15 residues. With 5 bases clipped from V and 1 base from J, the junction kept 5 bases outside the gene matches. The germline CDR1 and CDR2 sequences are LNHDA and SQIVND (reference sequence). The CDR3 DNA is TGTGCCAGTAGTCGTCGGGAGGGTGGCACAGATACGCAGTATTTT. This encodes CASSRREGGTDTQYF.

The genes are TRBV18 and TRBJ1-1, with 9 bases identical to TRBD1. Trimming cost V 3 bases and J 4 bases; bases outside gene matches: 15. CDR1 is KGHSH and CDR2 is LQKENI in the germline V gene. The CDR3 covers 18 residues. In DNA, the CDR3 is TGTGCCAGCTCACCGCTGTCCCGGGACAGGGCCCGGGGCACTGAAGCTTTCTTT. It translates to CASSPLSRDRARGTEAFF. The variable domain in full, with the rest retrieved from reference TRBV18 and TRBJ1-1, is NAGVMQNPRHLVRRRGQEARLRCSPMKGHSHVYWYRQLPEEGLKFMVYLQKENIIDESGMPKERFSAEFPKEGPSILRIQQVVRGDSAAYFCASSPLSRDRARGTEAFFGQGTRLTVV.

The chain recombines TRBV27 with TRBJ2-7; 10 positions match TRBD2. CDR3 length: 15 amino acids. Germline CDR1 and CDR2: MNHEY and SMNVEV (reference sequence). Trimming cost V 5 bases and J 7 bases; bases outside gene matches: 11. This CDR3 is CASSPLASGGWEQYV. The DNA for the CDR3 is TGTGCCAGCAGTCCCCTGGCTAGCGGGGGTTGGGAGCAGTACGTC.

The chain has TRBV11-1 and TRBJ1-1; D uncertain. The CDR3 has 18 residues. The germline CDR1 and CDR2 sequences are SGHAT and FQDESV (reference sequence). V lost 2 bases and J lost 0, with 19 bases in between. DNA for the CDR3: TGTGCCAGCAGCTTAATGAGCTCGGCGGCAGTAATGAACACTGAAGCTTTCTTT. Residues: CASSLMSSAAVMNTEAFF.

The V call is TRBV6-1, the J call TRBJ2-1; weak D call: TRBD1 (6 bases). V lost 3 bases to trimming and J lost 6 bases, with 15 bases between them. Germline V gives CDR1 MNHNS, CDR2 SASEGT. The CDR3 sequence is 15 residues long. CDR3 nucleotide sequence: TGTGCCAGCAGTGACGAAGGGACACCCTTCAATGAGCAGTTCTTC. Amino acids: CASSDEGTPFNEQFF.

V usage is TRBV15 and J usage is TRBJ2-2; possibly TRBD1 for D (6 bases). Looked up from germline, CDR1 is LNHNV and CDR2 is YYDKDF (reference sequence). Between the trimmed V and J ends, which lost 5 bases and 4 bases, there was a span of 11 bases. The CDR3 extends over 14 amino acids. The CDR3 loop is CATSGGGVTGELFF. The CDR3 nucleotides are TGTGCCACCAGCGGGGGCGGCGTCACCGGGGAGCTGTTTTTT. Combining the CDR3 with reference TRBV15 and TRBJ2-2 gives the whole variable domain DAMVIQNPRYQVTQFGKPVTLSCSQTLNHNVMYWYQQKSSQAPKLLFHYYDKDFNNEADTPDNFQSRRPNTSFCFLDIRSPGLGDTAMYLCATSGGGVTGELFFGEGSRLTVL.

The V call is TRBV30, the J call TRBJ2-7; TRBD2 is a possible D gene (5 bases). CDR1 and CDR2 from the germline V gene are GTSNPN and SVGIG (reference sequence). Trimming stripped 4 bases from V and 3 bases from J, with 10 bases between. The CDR3 is 12 amino acids. CDR3 bases: TGTGCCTGGAACCCTGCGGGCTACGAGCAGTACTTC. Its translation is CAWNPAGYEQYF.

The count of this clone is one. The chain uses TRBV5-4 and TRBJ1-2, with a possible D match to TRBD1 (5 bases). The V gene lost 0 bases and the J gene lost 0 bases, with 9 bases spanning the gap. Germline V gene lookup returns CDR1 SGHNT and CDR2 YYREEE (reference sequence). The CDR3 consists of 15 residues. The chain's CDR3 is CASSLVGGSNYGYTF. The CDR3 bases are TGTGCCAGCAGCTTGGTGGGGGGTTCTAACTATGGCTACACCTTC.

The V and J genes are TRBV6-5 and TRBJ2-3; TRBD2 matches at 8 bases. CDR1 is MNHEY and CDR2 is SVGAGI in the germline V gene. V trimming: 0 bases; J trimming: 6 bases; junction bases outside the gene matches: 8. The CDR3 is made up of 16 amino acids. The DNA for the CDR3 is TGTGCCAGCAGTTACTCGAGTACTAGCGGAACGGATACGCAGTATTTT. It encodes CASSYSSTSGTDTQYF.

V and J are TRBV7-9 and TRBJ2-1; 11 bases fit TRBD2. The V and J ends lost 7 bases and 8 bases, in that order; junction bases with no gene match: 4. Per the germline V gene, CDR1 is SEHNR and CDR2 is FQNEAQ (reference sequence). This CDR3 comprises 13 residues. CDR3 in amino acids: CASILAGGYEQFF. In DNA, the CDR3 is TGTGCCAGCATCCTAGCGGGGGGATATGAGCAGTTCTTC.

The chain has TRBV10-3 and TRBJ2-7, with 8 nucleotides matching TRBD1. Losses at the gene ends were 4 bases for V and 0 bases for J; bases not matched to a gene: 5. CDR1 ENHRY and CDR2 SYGVKD come from the germline V gene. The CDR3 consists of 15 residues. The CDR3 DNA reads TGTGCCATCAGTGGTGGACAGGGTGGCTCCTACGAGCAGTACGTC. Translated, it gives CAISGGQGGSYEQYV.

This sequence joins TRBV27 and TRBJ1-6; D is possibly TRBD1 (6 bases). CDR1 MNHEY and CDR2 SMNVEV come from the germline V gene (reference sequence). The CDR3 covers 18 residues. V lost 0 bases, J lost 6 bases, and 18 bases lay in between. CDR3 loop: CASSLSTRGSAPNSPLHF. The CDR3 coding sequence is TGTGCCAGCAGTTTATCGACCAGGGGAAGCGCCCCTAATTCACCCCTCCACTTT.

CDR3 loop: CASRQPGLRTGELFF. In DNA, the CDR3 is TGTGCCAGTAGGCAACCGGGACTAAGGACCGGGGAGCTGTTTTTT. The J gene is TRBJ2-2, the V gene TRBV19; 7 bases are a match to TRBD2. Unmatched junction bases numbered 9, after V lost 6 bases and J lost 5 bases. CDR3 length: 15 residues. Germline CDR1 LNHDA, CDR2 SQIVND (reference sequence).

The V and J genes are TRBV6-4 and TRBJ2-1, with 8 bases aligning to TRBD2. In germline, CDR1 is MRHNA, CDR2 SNTAGT. Germline trimming cut 5 bases from V and 8 bases from J; bases unmatched to any gene: 8. The length of the CDR3 is 14 residues. This CDR3 is CASSRVAGWYEQFF. CDR3 DNA: TGTGCCAGCAGTCGGGTAGCGGGATGGTATGAGCAGTTCTTC.

This clone has just one count. The chain has TRBV11-2 and TRBJ2-7, with D perhaps matching TRBD1 (6 bases). Trimming left V 1 base short and J 1 base short, with 11 bases between. Germline V gives CDR1 SGHAT, CDR2 FQNNGV. This CDR3 is built from 15 residues. CDR3: CASSLAGTGSYEQYF. CDR3 coding DNA: TGTGCCAGCAGCTTAGCGGGAACAGGGTCCTACGAGCAGTACTTC.

The chain employs TRBV19 and TRBJ2-3; 10 nucleotides align to TRBD2. Germline V gene data show CDR1 as LNHDA and CDR2 as SQIVND (reference sequence). J gave up 4 bases and V 10 bases, and 11 bases lay outside the gene matches. The CDR3 runs to 15 residues. This CDR3 is CATTQLAGVPDTQYF. The CDR3 DNA reads as TGTGCCACCACCCAGCTAGCGGGGGTACCAGATACGCAGTATTTT. The variable domain in full, completed from reference TRBV19 and TRBJ2-3, reads DGGITQSPKYLFRKEGQNVTLSCEQNLNHDAMYWYRQDPGQGLRLIYYSQIVNDFQKGDIAEGYSVSREKKESFPLTVTSAQKNPTAFYLCATTQLAGVPDTQYFGPGTRLTVL.

This chain connects TRBV5-1 to TRBJ1-3; weak D call: TRBD1 (6 bases). This CDR3 has 17 residues. In germline, CDR1 is SGHRS, CDR2 YFSETQ. The V end was cut by 4 bases, the J end by 2 bases, with 19 bases between. The DNA for the CDR3 is TGCGCCAGCAGCGATGGGGGCGCAGGGTATGCTGGAAACACCATATATTTT. Its translation: CASSDGGAGYAGNTIYF. The variable domain in full, with the rest retrieved from reference TRBV5-1 and TRBJ1-3, is KAGVTQTPRYLIKTRGQQVTLSCSPISGHRSVSWYQQTPGQGLQFLFEYFSETQRNKGNFPGRFSGRQFSNSRSEMNVSTLELGDSALYLCASSDGGAGYAGNTIYFGEGSWLTVV.

The V call is TRBV6-5, the J call TRBJ2-5; 11 bases map to TRBD2. The CDR3 contains 16 residues. Germline V CDR1 and CDR2: MNHEY, SVGAGI. Trimming removed 4 bases from V and 3 bases from J; junction bases left unmatched: 7. The CDR3 reads CASSWDSGGAEETQYF. The CDR3 DNA sequence: TGTGCCAGCAGTTGGGATAGCGGGGGGGCCGAAGAGACCCAGTACTTC.

This chain connects TRBV7-2 to TRBJ1-2, with 8 bases lining up with TRBD1. V was pared by 0 bases and J by 5 bases, with 11 bases of the junction left unmatched. The CDR3 is made up of 17 amino acids. Germline V gene sequence: CDR1 SGHTA, CDR2 FQGNSA. In nucleotides, the CDR3 is TGTGCCAGCAGCTTAGCTAGGACAGGGCGAGCCTCATATGGCTACACCTTC. Translated, it gives CASSLARTGRASYGYTF.